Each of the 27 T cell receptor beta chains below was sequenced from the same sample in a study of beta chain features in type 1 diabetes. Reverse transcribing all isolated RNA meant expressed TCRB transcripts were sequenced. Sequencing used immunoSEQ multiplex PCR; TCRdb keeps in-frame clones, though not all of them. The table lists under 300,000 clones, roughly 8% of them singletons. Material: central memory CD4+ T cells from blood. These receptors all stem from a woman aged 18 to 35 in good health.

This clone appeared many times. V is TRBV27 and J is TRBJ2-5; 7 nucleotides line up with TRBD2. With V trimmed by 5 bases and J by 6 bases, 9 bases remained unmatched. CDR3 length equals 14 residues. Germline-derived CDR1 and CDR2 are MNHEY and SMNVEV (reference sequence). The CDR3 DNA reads TGTGCCAGCAGTCCCGAGGGAGGGCTGAAGACCCAGTACTTC. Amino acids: CASSPEGGLKTQYF.

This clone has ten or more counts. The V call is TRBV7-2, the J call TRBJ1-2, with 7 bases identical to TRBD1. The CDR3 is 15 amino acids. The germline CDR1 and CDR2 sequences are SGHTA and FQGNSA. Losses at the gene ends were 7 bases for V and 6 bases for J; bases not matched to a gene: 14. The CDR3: CASTRQGGVANGYTF. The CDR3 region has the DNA TGTGCCAGCACTCGACAGGGAGGGGTAGCGAATGGCTACACCTTC.

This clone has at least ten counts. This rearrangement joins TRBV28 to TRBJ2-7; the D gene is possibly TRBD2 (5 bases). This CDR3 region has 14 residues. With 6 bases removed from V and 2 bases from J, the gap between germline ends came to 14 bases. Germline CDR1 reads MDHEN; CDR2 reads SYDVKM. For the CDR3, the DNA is TGTGCCAGCAGCACGGCGACGCGGGCCTACGAGCAGTACGTC. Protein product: CASSTATRAYEQYV.

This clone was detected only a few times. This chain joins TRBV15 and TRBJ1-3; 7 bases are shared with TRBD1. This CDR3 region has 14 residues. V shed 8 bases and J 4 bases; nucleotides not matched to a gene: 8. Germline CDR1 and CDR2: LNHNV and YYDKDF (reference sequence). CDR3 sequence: CATREGTAGNTIYF. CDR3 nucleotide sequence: TGTGCCACCCGAGAAGGGACAGCCGGAAACACCATATATTTT.

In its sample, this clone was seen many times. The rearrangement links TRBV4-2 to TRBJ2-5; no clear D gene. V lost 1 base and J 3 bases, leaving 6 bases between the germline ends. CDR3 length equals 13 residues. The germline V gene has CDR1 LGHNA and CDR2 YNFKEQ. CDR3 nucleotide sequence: TGTGCCAGCAGCCAAGCAGCAGAAGAGACCCAGTACTTC. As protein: CASSQAAEETQYF.

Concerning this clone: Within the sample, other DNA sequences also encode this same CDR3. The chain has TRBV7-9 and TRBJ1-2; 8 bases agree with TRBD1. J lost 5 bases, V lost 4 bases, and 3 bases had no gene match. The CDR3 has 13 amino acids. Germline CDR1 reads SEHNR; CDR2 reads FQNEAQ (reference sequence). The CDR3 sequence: CASSSGQAYGYTF. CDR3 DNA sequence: TGTGCCAGCAGCTCGGGACAGGCATATGGCTACACCTTC.

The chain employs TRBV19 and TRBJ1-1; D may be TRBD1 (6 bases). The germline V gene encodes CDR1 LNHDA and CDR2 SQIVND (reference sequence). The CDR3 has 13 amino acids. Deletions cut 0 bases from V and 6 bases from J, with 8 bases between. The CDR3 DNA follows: TGTGCCAGTAGTATAGATTACAGGGCTGAAGCTTTCTTT. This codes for CASSIDYRAEAFF.

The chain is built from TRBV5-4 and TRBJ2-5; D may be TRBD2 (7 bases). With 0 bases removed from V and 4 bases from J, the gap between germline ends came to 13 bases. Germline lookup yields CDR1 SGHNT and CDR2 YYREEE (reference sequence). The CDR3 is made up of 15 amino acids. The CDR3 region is CASSLVTGRGETQYF. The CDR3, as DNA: TGTGCCAGCAGCTTGGTAACAGGGAGGGGAGAGACCCAGTACTTC.

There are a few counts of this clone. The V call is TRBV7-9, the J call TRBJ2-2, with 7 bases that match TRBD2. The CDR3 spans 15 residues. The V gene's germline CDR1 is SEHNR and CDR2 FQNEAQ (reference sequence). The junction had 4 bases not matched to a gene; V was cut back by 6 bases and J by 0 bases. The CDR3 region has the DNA TGTGCCAGCAGACCCCGGGGGGCGAACACCGGGGAGCTGTTTTTT. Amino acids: CASRPRGANTGELFF.

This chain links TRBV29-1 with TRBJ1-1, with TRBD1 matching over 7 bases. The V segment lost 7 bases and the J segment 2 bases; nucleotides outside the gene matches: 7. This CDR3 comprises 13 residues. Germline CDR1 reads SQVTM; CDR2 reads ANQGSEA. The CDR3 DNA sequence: TGCAGCGCCGCCGGGACAGCAAACACTGAAGCTTTCTTT. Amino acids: CSAAGTANTEAFF.

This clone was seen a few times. The DNA for the CDR3 is TGTGCCAGCAGCGTTCAGGTCGGGACCCAAGAGACCCAGTACTTC. This encodes CASSVQVGTQETQYF. V gene TRBV9 combines with J gene TRBJ2-5, with D perhaps matching TRBD1 or TRBD2 (5 bases each). This CDR3 is built from 15 residues. The germline V gene has CDR1 SGDLS and CDR2 YYNGEE. V was shortened by 2 bases and J by 1 base, with 12 bases between the two germline ends.

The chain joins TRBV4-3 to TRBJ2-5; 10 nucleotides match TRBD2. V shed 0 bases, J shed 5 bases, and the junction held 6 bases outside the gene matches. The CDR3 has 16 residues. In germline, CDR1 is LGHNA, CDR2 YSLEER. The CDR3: CASSQEASGRGETQYF. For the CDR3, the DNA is TGCGCCAGCAGCCAAGAGGCTAGCGGGAGAGGCGAGACCCAGTACTTC.

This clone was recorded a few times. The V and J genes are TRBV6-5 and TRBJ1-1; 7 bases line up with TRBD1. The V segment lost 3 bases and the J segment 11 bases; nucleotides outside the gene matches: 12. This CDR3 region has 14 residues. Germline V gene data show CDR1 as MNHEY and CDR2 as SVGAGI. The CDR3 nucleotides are TGTGCCAGCAGTTATATTTCGTTGGACAGGTCGGCTTTCTTT. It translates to CASSYISLDRSAFF.

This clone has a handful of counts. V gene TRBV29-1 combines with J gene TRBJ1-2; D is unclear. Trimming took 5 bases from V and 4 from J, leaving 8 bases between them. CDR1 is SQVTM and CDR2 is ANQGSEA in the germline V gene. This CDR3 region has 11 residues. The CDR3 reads CSVMKGYGYTF. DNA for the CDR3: TGCAGCGTTATGAAGGGCTATGGCTACACCTTC.

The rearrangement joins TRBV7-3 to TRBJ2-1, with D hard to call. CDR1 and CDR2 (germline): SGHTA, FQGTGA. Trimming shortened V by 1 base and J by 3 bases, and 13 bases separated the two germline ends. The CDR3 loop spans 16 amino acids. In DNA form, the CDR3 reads TGTGCCAGCAGCTTAAATGGGCTGTCCGGCTACAATGAGCAGTTCTTC. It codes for CASSLNGLSGYNEQFF. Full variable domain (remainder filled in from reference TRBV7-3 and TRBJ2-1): GAGVSQTPSNKVTEKGKYVELRCDPISGHTALYWYRQSLGQGPEFLIYFQGTGAADDSGLPNDRFFAVRPEGSVSTLKIQRTERGDSAVYLCASSLNGLSGYNEQFFGPGTRLTVL.

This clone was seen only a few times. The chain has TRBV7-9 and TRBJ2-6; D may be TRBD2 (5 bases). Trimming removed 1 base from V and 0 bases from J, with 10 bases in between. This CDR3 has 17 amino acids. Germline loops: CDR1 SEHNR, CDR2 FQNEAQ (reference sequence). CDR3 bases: TGTGCCAGCAGCTTAGAGCCCGGGGTCTCTGGGGCCAACGTCCTGACTTTC. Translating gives CASSLEPGVSGANVLTF.

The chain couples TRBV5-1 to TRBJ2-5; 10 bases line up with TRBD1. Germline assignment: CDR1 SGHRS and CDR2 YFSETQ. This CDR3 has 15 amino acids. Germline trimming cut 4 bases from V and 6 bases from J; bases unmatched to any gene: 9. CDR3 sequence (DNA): TGCGCCAGCAGCGGCGGGACAGGGGAGACTCAGACCCAGTACTTC. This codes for CASSGGTGETQTQYF.

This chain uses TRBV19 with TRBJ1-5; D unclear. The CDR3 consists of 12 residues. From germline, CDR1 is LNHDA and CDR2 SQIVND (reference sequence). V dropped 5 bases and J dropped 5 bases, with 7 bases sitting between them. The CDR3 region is CASSRLDQPQHF. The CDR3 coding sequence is TGTGCCAGTAGTCGCCTGGATCAGCCCCAGCATTTT.

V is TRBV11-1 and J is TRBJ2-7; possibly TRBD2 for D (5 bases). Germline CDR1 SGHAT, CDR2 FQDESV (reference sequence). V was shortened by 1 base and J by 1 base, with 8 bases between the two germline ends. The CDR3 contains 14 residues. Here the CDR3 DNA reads TGTGCCAGCAGCTTAGTTAGGGAGTCCTACGAGCAGTACTTC. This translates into CASSLVRESYEQYF. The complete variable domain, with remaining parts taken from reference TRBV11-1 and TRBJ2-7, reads EAEVAQSPRYKITEKSQAVAFWCDPISGHATLYWYRQILGQGPELLVQFQDESVVDDSQLPKDRFSAERLKGVDSTLKIQPAELGDSAMYLCASSLVRESYEQYFGPGTRLTVT.

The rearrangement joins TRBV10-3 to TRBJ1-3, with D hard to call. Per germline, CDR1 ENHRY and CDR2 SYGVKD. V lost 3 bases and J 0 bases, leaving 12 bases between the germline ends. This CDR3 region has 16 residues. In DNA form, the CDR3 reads TGTGCCATCAGTGATGAGTACGACCTCTCTGGAAACACCATATATTTT. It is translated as CAISDEYDLSGNTIYF.

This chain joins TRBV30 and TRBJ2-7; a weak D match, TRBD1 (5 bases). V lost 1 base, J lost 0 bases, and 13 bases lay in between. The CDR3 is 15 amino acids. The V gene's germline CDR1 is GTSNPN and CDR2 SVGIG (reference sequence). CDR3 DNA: TGTGCCTGGAGTGCCAAGACAGTGTACTCCTACGAGCAGTACTTC. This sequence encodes CAWSAKTVYSYEQYF.

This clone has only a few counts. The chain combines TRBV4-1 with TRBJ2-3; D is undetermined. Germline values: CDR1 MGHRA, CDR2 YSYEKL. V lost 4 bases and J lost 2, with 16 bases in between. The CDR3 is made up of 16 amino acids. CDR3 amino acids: CASSLGRSRVTDTQYF. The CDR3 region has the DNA TGCGCCAGCAGCCTGGGCCGTTCTCGGGTCACAGATACGCAGTATTTT.

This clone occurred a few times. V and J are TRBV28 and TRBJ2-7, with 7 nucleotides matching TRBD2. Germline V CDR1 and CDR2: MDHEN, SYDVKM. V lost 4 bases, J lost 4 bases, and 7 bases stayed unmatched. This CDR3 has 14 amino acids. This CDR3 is CASSSVGGRYEQYV. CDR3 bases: TGTGCCAGCAGTTCCGTCGGGGGGAGATACGAGCAGTACGTC.

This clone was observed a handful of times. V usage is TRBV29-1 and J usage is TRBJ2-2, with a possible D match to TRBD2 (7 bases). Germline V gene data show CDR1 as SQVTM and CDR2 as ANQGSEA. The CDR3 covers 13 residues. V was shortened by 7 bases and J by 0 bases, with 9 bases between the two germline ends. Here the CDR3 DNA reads TGCAGCGGCGGGGGCGCGAACACCGGGGAGCTGTTTTTT. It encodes CSGGGANTGELFF.

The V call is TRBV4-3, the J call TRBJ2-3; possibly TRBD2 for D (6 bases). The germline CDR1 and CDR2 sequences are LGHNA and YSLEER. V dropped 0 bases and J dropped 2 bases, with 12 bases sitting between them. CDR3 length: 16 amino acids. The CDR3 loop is CASSQDRAGPTDTQYF. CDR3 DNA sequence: TGCGCCAGCAGCCAAGATCGGGCGGGACCCACAGATACGCAGTATTTT.

The CDR3 DNA sequence: TGTGCCAGCAGGGAGACAGGGGGCCATGGCTACACCTTC. Encoded protein: CASRETGGHGYTF. The gene calls are TRBV9 and TRBJ1-2; 10 bases are shared with TRBD1. The CDR3 is 13 residues long. The trim removed 5 bases at V and 6 bases at J, leaving 4 bases unmatched. The germline gives CDR1 SGDLS, CDR2 YYNGEE.

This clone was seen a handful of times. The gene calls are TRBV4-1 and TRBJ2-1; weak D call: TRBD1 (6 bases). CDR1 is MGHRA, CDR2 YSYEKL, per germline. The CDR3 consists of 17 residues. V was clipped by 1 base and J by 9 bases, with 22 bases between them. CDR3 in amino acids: CASSQAGGAGESGEQFF. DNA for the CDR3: TGCGCCAGCAGCCAAGCTGGCGGCGCAGGGGAGTCGGGTGAGCAGTTCTTC.